The clone carrying this TCR beta chain was seen more than once but under ten times. Antigen specificity is unknown. A clone one base away is much larger, so this may be a read error. This sample is drawn from a study of T cells in Graves' hyperthyroidism and ophthalmopathy. Findings of the study overall: Blood also carried most thyroid clonotypes expanded above 0.001. Ophthalmopathy was predicted by the model a median of roughly 6.6 months ahead of onset.

TCR beta CDR3 regions were amplified from RNA transcripts. The TCR CDR3 was amplified in a first-round RT-PCR using the HTBI primer set. From the multiplex PCR reads, TCRdb called clonotypes with MiXCR, one entry per CDR3 protein. The data hold 400,000 to 500,000 distinct CDR3 sequences, with around 15% observed a single time. The authors deemed Graves' hyperthyroidism stable absent ophthalmopathy progression within 18 months. The hyperthyroidism was newly diagnosed and had lasted under 2 months; the patients were aged 18 to 65. The V gene's germline CDR1 is SNHLY and CDR2 FYNNEI. V was cut by 5 bases and J by 0 bases, with 23 bases left in between. This CDR3 has 19 residues.

The chain has TRBV2 and TRBJ2-1; a weak D match, TRBD1 (6 bases). Sequencing was done on a sample of blood. The sequence was obtained from a woman aged 18-29 years with Graves' hyperthyroidism. In nucleotides, the CDR3 is TGTGCCAGCAGTTACAGGGACCTACTAGGGATTAACTCCTACAATGAGCAGTTCTTC. Protein product: CASSYRDLLGINSYNEQFF. Full variable domain (remainder filled in from reference TRBV2 and TRBJ2-1): EPEVTQTPSHQVTQMGQEVILRCVPISNHLYFYWYRQILGQKVEFLVSFYNNEISEKSEIFDDQFSVERPDGSNFTLKIRSTKLEDSAMYFCASSYRDLLGINSYNEQFFGPGTRLTVL.